This T cell receptor beta chain was sequenced for a study of OX40 agonist ivuxolimab in advanced cancers. Study as a whole: The study treated patients with ivuxolimab, an agonistic anti-OX40 (CD134) antibody. Mean age about 60 years, range about 23 to 79; roughly 82% male. Three partial responders included one hepatocellular carcinoma patient and two cutaneous melanoma patients.

Sequencing used immunoSEQ multiplex PCR; TCRdb keeps in-frame clones, though not all of them. Found here are around 80,000 clones, roughly 87% of them singletons; the top ten hold 2.5% to 3.5%. The CDR3 spans 15 residues. Trimming pared 0 bases from V and 8 bases from J, leaving 14 bases between. The V gene's germline CDR1 is MGHRA and CDR2 YSYEKL. Sampling of blood occurred at baseline, cycle 4 day 1, and cycle 7 day 1. The chain uses TRBV4-1 and TRBJ1-5, with D tentatively TRBD1 (6 bases). This sample comprised CD4+ or CD8+ T cells sorted from blood, obtained in a trial of the OX40 agonist ivuxolimab. This receptor was taken from an adult with an advanced solid tumor such as melanoma, head and neck, liver or kidney cancer. CDR3 DNA sequence: TGCGCCAGCAGCCAAGATGGGGCAGGGGAAAAGCCCCAGCATTTT. Translation: CASSQDGAGEKPQHF.